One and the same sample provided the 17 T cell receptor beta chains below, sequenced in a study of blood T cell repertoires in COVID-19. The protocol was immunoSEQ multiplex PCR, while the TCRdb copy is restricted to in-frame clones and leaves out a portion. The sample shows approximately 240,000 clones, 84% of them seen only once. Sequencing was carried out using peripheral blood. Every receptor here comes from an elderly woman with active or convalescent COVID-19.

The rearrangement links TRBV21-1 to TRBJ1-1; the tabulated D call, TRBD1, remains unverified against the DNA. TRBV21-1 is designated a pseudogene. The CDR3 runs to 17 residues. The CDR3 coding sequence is TGTGCCAGCAGCGGACCGGGACAGGGGAACGAGAACACTGAAGCTTTCTTT. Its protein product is CASSGPGQGNENTEAFF.

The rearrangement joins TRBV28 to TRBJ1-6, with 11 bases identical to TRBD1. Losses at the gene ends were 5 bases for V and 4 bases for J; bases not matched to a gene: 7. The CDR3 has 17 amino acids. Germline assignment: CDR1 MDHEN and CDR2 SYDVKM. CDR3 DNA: TGTGCCAGCAGTGCCGGGACAGGGGGATATTATAATTCACCCCTCCACTTT. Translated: CASSAGTGGYYNSPLHF.

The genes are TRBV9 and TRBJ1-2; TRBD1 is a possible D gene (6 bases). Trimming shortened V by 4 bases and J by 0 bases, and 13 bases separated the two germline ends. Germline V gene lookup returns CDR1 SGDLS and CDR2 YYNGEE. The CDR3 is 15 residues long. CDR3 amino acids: CASSPTRQANYGYTF. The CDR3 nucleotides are TGTGCCAGCAGCCCTACCCGACAGGCTAACTATGGCTACACCTTC. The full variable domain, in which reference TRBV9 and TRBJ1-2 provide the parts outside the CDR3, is DSGVTQTPKHLITATGQRVTLRCSPRSGDLSVYWYQQSLDQGLQFLIQYYNGEERAKGNILERFSAQQFPDLHSELNLSSLELGDSALYFCASSPTRQANYGYTFGSGTRLTVV.

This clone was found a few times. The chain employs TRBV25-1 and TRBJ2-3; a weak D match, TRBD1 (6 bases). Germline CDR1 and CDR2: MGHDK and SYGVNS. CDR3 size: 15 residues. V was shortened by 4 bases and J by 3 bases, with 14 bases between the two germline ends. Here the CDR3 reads CASSAGVSGTDTQYF. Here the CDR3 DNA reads TGTGCCAGCAGTGCAGGGGTTTCAGGGACAGATACGCAGTATTTT.

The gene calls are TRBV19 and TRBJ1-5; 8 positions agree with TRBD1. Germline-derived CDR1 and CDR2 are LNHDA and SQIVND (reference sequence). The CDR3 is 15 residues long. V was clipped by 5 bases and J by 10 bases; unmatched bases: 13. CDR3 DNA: TGTGCCAGTAGTCCCACTGGGACAGGTCAGCACCCCCAGCATTTT. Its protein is CASSPTGTGQHPQHF.

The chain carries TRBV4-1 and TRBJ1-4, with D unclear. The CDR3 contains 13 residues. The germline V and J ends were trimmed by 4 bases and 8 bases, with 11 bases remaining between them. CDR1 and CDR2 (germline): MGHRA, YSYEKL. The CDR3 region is CASSLSFREKLFF. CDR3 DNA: TGCGCCAGCAGCCTAAGTTTCCGGGAAAAACTGTTTTTT.

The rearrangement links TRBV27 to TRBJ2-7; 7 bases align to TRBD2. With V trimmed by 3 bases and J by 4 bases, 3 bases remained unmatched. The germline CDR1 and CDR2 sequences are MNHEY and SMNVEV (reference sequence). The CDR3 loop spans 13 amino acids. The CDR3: CASSFRREYEQYF. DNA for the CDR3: TGTGCCAGCAGTTTTCGGCGGGAGTACGAGCAGTACTTC.

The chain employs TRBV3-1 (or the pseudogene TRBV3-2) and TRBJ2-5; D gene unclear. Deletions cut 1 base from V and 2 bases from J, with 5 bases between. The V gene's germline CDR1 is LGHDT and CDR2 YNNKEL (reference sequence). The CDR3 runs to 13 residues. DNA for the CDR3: TGTGCCAGCAGCCAAGCCGGGCAAGAGACCCAGTACTTC. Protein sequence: CASSQAGQETQYF.

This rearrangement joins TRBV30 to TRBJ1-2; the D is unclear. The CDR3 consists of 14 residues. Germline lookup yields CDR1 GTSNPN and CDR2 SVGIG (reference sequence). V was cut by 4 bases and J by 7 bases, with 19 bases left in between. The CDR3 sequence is CAWTPARPALGYTF. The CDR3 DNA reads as TGTGCCTGGACTCCCGCCAGGCCGGCTCTTGGCTACACCTTC. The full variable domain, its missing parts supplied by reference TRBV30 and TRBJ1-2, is SQTIHQWPATLVQPVGSPLSLECTVEGTSNPNLYWYRQAAGRGLQLLFYSVGIGQISSEVPQNLSASRPQDRQFILSSKKLLLSDSGFYLCAWTPARPALGYTFGSGTRLTVV.

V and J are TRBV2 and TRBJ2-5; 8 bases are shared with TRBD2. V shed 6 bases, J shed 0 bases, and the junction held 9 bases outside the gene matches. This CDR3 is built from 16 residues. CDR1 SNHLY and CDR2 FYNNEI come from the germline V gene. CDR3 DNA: TGTGCCAGCAGCTTAAGTAGCGGGGCTTACCAAGAGACCCAGTACTTC. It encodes CASSLSSGAYQETQYF.

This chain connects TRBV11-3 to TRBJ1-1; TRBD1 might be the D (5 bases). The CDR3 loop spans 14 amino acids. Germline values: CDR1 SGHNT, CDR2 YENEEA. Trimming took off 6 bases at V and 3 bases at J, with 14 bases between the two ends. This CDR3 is CASRTQGWDTEAFF. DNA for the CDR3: TGTGCCAGCAGAACCCAGGGATGGGACACTGAAGCTTTCTTT.

CDR3 sequence reads: CAISESRTGGDTEAFF. Here the CDR3 DNA reads TGTGCCATCAGTGAGTCACGAACAGGGGGCGACACTGAAGCTTTCTTT. The chain recombines TRBV10-3 with TRBJ1-1; 9 nucleotides agree with TRBD1. The CDR3 is 16 amino acids. CDR1 ENHRY and CDR2 SYGVKD come from the germline V gene. The ends lost 0 bases at V and 3 bases at J; junction bases unmatched: 5.

CDR3 in DNA: TGCGCCAGCAGCCCGGGACAGGGGAGGTACAATGAGCAGTTCTTC. Translating gives CASSPGQGRYNEQFF. This chain links TRBV5-1 with TRBJ2-1, with 10 bases fitting TRBD1. J lost 4 bases, V lost 4 bases, and 5 bases had no gene match. This CDR3 is built from 15 residues. The germline CDR1 and CDR2 sequences are SGHRS and YFSETQ. The complete variable domain, with remaining parts taken from reference TRBV5-1 and TRBJ2-1, reads KAGVTQTPRYLIKTRGQQVTLSCSPISGHRSVSWYQQTPGQGLQFLFEYFSETQRNKGNFPGRFSGRQFSNSRSEMNVSTLELGDSALYLCASSPGQGRYNEQFFGPGTRLTVL.

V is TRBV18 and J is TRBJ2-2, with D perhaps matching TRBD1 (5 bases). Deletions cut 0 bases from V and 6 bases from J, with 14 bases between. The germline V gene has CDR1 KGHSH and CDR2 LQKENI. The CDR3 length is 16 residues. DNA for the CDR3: TGTGCCAGCTCACCACCGGGGCAGGGAAGGTCCGGGGAGCTGTTTTTT. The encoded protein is CASSPPGQGRSGELFF. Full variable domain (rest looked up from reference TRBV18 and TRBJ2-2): NAGVMQNPRHLVRRRGQEARLRCSPMKGHSHVYWYRQLPEEGLKFMVYLQKENIIDESGMPKERFSAEFPKEGPSILRIQQVVRGDSAAYFCASSPPGQGRSGELFFGEGSRLTVL.

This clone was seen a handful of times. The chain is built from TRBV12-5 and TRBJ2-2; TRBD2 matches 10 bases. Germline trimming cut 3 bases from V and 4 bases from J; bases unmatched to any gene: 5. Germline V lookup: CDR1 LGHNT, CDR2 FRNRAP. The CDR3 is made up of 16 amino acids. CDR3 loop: CASGLPSGSGTGELFF. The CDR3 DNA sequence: TGTGCTAGTGGTTTACCTAGCGGGAGTGGCACCGGGGAGCTGTTTTTT.

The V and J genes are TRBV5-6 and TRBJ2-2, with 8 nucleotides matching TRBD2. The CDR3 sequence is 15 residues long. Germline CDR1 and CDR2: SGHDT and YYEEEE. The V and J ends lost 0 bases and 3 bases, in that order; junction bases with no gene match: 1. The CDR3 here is CASSLAGGDTGELFF. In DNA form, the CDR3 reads TGTGCCAGCAGCTTGGCGGGGGGGGACACCGGGGAGCTGTTTTTT.

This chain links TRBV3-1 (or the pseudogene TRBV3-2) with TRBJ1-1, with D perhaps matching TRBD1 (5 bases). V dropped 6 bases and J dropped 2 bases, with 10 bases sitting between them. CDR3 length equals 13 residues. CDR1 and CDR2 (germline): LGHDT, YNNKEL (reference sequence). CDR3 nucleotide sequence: TGTGCCAGCAGTCGACAGTCAAACACTGAAGCTTTCTTT. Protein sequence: CASSRQSNTEAFF.